The sequence of this TCR beta chain was determined in a study of cytomegalovirus exposure and HLA in healthy donors. The wider study: From HLA-typed donors, an early data release held about 85 million unique TCRs.

The PCR made use of 60 Vbeta and 13 Jbeta primers. The method was immunoSEQ multiplex PCR; TCRdb's version includes in-frame clones alone and lacks a portion of them. The table has 150,000 or so clones, 70% seen once. Study-wide results and limits: Reports indicate that TCR beta sequences accurately predicted the HLA-A and HLA-B alleles of most subjects.

V lost 1 base to trimming and J lost 4 bases, with 5 bases between them. The CDR3 covers 13 residues. CDR1 and CDR2 (germline): LGHNT, FRNRAP. Notes on this clone: Its antigen is unknown.

The receptor was isolated from a man younger than 30 in good health and CMV-seropositive. The sequenced sample consisted of PBMCs. V usage is TRBV12-5 and J usage is TRBJ2-1; D unresolved. CDR3 sequence reads: CASGLGLYNEQFF. CDR3 DNA: TGTGCTAGTGGTTTGGGCCTATACAATGAGCAGTTCTTC.